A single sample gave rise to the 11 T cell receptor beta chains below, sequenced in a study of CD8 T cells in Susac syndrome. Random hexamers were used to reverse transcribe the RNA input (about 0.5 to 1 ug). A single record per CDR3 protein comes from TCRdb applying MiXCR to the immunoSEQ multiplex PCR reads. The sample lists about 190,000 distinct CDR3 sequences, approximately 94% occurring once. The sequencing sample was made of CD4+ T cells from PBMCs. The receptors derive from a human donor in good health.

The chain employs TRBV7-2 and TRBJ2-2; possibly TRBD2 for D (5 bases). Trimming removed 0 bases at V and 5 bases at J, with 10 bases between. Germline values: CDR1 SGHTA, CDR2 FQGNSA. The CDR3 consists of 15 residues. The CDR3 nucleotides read TGTGCCAGCAGCTTAGCGCGGGCGACAACCGGGGAGCTGTTTTTT. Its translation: CASSLARATTGELFF.

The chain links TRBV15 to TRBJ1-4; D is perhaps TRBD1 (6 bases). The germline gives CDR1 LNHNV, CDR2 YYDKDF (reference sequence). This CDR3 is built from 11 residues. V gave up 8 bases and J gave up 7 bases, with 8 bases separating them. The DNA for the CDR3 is TGTGCCACCGCAGGGGTTGAAAAACTGTTTTTT. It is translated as CATAGVEKLFF.

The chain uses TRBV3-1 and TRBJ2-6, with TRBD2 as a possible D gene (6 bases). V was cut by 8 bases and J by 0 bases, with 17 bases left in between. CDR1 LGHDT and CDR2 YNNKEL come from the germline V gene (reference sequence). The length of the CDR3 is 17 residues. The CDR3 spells CASGGAEFSSGANVLTF. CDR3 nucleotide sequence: TGTGCCAGCGGAGGGGCGGAATTCTCCTCTGGGGCCAACGTCCTGACTTTC.

The DNA for the CDR3 is TGTGCCAGCTTCACGCGGGCGAAGACAGGGGGCACAGATACGCAGTATTTT. This encodes CASFTRAKTGGTDTQYF. The J gene is TRBJ2-3, the V gene TRBV6-1; 8 positions match TRBD1. V shed 8 bases, J shed 1 base, and the junction held 14 bases outside the gene matches. Germline-derived CDR1 and CDR2 are MNHNS and SASEGT. The CDR3 covers 17 residues.

CDR3 nucleotide sequence: TGCAGTGTAGCTAGCGGGGCCTACTACGAGCAGTACTTC. Its translation is CSVASGAYYEQYF. The chain carries TRBV20-1 and TRBJ2-7; 9 nucleotides agree with TRBD2. After removal of 7 bases from V and 3 bases from J, the junction contained 7 bases not matched to a gene. The V gene's germline CDR1 is DFQATT and CDR2 SNEGSKA (reference sequence). There are 13 residues in the CDR3.

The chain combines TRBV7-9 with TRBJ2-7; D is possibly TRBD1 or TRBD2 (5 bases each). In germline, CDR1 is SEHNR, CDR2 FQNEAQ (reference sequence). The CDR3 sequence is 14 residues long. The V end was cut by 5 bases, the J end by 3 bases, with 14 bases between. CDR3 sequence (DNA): TGTGCCAGCAGCCCGGACCCAGGGAGCTACGAGCAGTACGTC. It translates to CASSPDPGSYEQYV.

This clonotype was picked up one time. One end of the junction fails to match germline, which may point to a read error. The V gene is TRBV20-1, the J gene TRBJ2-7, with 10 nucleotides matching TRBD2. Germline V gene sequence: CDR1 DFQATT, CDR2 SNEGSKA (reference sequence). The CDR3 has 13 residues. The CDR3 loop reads CSAREGVIAGGQF. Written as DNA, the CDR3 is TGCAGTGCTAGAGAGGGGGTGATAGCGGGGGGCCAATTC.

CDR3 coding DNA: TGTGCCAGCAGCCAAAAGACAGGCCTCAATGGCTACACCTTC. It encodes CASSQKTGLNGYTF. The chain uses TRBV14 and TRBJ1-2, with D perhaps matching TRBD1 (6 bases). CDR1 is SGHDN, CDR2 FVKESK, per germline. This CDR3 spans 14 amino acids. Trimming removed 2 bases from V and 6 bases from J, with 13 bases in between.

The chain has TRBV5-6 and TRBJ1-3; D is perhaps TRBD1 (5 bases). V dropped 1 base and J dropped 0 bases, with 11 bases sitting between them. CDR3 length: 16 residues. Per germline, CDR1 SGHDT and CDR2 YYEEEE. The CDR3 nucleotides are TGTGCCAGCAGCTTGTTTACAGGATTCTCTGGAAACACCATATATTTT. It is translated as CASSLFTGFSGNTIYF.

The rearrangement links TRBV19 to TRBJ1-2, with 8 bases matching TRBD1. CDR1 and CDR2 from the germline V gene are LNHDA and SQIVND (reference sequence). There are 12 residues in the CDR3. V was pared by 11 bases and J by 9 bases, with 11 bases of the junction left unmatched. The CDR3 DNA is TGTGCCTGCCAGGACAGGGTAGGAAGCTACACCTTC. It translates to CACQDRVGSYTF.

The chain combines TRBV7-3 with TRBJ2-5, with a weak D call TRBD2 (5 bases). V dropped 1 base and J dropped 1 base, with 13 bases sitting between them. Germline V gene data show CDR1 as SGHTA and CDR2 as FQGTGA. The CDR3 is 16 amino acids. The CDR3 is CASSLNPRARQETQYF. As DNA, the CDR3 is TGTGCCAGCAGCTTAAATCCGCGGGCCCGCCAAGAGACCCAGTACTTC.